Below, 32 T cell receptor beta chains from the same sample are listed, as sequenced in a study of T cells in localized non-small cell lung cancer. Repertoires were generated with immunoSEQ multiplex PCR, while TCRdb's copy carries only in-frame clones and drops some. The sample includes about 31,000 clones, 94% of them seen just once. This specimen was peripheral blood, taken before any cancer treatment. The receptors derive from a woman aged 40-69 years with stage I lung adenocarcinoma.

The genes are TRBV21-1 and TRBJ2-7; no DNA check was done on the table's D call, TRBD2. TRBV21-1 has pseudogene status. The CDR3 runs to 11 residues. For the CDR3, the DNA is TGTGCCAGCGGCGAGGCCCACGAGCAGTACTTC. Translating gives CASGEAHEQYF.

This chain connects TRBV6-5 to TRBJ2-2, with D possibly being TRBD2 (6 bases). Germline V gene sequence: CDR1 MNHEY, CDR2 SVGAGI. The CDR3 contains 15 residues. V gave up 7 bases and J gave up 2 bases, with 14 bases separating them. The chain's CDR3 is CASKAGGPNTGELFF. The CDR3, as DNA: TGTGCCAGCAAGGCCGGGGGACCCAACACCGGGGAGCTGTTTTTT.

This clone occurred a few times. The rearrangement uses TRBV19 and TRBJ2-2; D unresolved. The germline V and J ends were trimmed by 3 bases and 6 bases, with 23 bases remaining between them. This CDR3 spans 18 amino acids. Per the germline V gene, CDR1 is LNHDA and CDR2 is SQIVND (reference sequence). CDR3 coding DNA: TGTGCCAGTAGTATGCTGCAGGACCGCTCGTACTTTCCCGGGGAGCTGTTTTTT. Translated, it gives CASSMLQDRSYFPGELFF.

The V and J genes are TRBV19 and TRBJ1-2; D ambiguous. V lost 7 bases and J lost 1, with 10 bases in between. The V gene's germline CDR1 is LNHDA and CDR2 SQIVND (reference sequence). CDR3 length: 13 residues. The CDR3 sequence: CASTPSFNYGYTF. CDR3 nucleotide sequence: TGTGCCAGTACACCGAGTTTTAACTATGGCTACACCTTC.

In this sample, this clone turned up once. This chain joins TRBV5-1 and TRBJ1-1; D not resolved. The CDR3 is 15 residues long. Germline CDR1 is SGHRS and CDR2 is YFSETQ. Trimming stripped 0 bases from V and 1 base from J, with 10 bases between. The CDR3, as DNA: TGCGCCAGCAGCTTGGGGGTAGGTGCGAACACTGAAGCTTTCTTT. It is translated as CASSLGVGANTEAFF.

J is TRBJ1-1 and V is TRBV18, with D perhaps matching TRBD1 (5 bases). CDR1 is KGHSH and CDR2 is LQKENI in the germline V gene. V lost 3 bases and J lost 0, with 11 bases in between. This CDR3 spans 15 amino acids. For the CDR3, the DNA is TGTGCCAGCTCACCCTCAGGGACCCTGAACACTGAAGCTTTCTTT. Translating gives CASSPSGTLNTEAFF.

The chain has TRBV10-3 and TRBJ2-1; D unclear. The CDR3 spans 14 residues. V shed 0 bases and J shed 7 bases, with 10 bases lying between them. CDR1 ENHRY and CDR2 SYGVKD come from the germline V gene. CDR3 in amino acids: CAISESVGLNEQFF. The CDR3 DNA follows: TGTGCCATCAGTGAGTCGGTGGGGTTGAATGAGCAGTTCTTC.

The rearrangement joins TRBV28 to TRBJ2-4; 8 bases fit TRBD2. The CDR3 sequence is 15 residues long. V trimming: 3 bases; J trimming: 2 bases; junction bases outside the gene matches: 3. CDR1 and CDR2 from the germline V gene are MDHEN and SYDVKM. The DNA of the CDR3 is TGTGCCAGCAGTTTTTTAGCGGGGCCCAAAAACATTCAGTACTTC. Residues: CASSFLAGPKNIQYF.

This chain uses TRBV19 with TRBJ1-4; possibly TRBD1 for D (5 bases). V lost 6 bases and J lost 8, with 16 bases in between. Germline lookup yields CDR1 LNHDA and CDR2 SQIVND (reference sequence). The CDR3 spans 14 residues. CDR3: CASSQQARIEKLFF. DNA of the CDR3: TGTGCCAGTAGCCAACAGGCCCGAATCGAAAAACTGTTTTTT.

CDR3: CASSISGLGGKNIQYF. CDR3 nucleotide sequence: TGTGCCAGTAGTATTTCTGGGCTAGGTGGCAAAAACATTCAGTACTTC. This chain connects TRBV19 to TRBJ2-4; D call uncertain. Germline CDR1 is LNHDA and CDR2 is SQIVND (reference sequence). V lost 3 bases to trimming and J lost 3 bases, with 15 bases between them. This CDR3 has 16 residues.

This sequence joins TRBV7-9 and TRBJ2-1, with D perhaps TRBD1 (6 bases). CDR3 length equals 10 residues. The germline V gene has CDR1 SEHNR and CDR2 FQNEAQ (reference sequence). V lost 5 bases to trimming and J lost 11 bases, with 7 bases between them. Here the CDR3 DNA reads TGTGCCAGCAGCGGGGGCCAGCAGTTCTTC. Translated: CASSGGQQFF.

The chain uses TRBV9 and TRBJ1-1, with D unresolved. V was trimmed by 4 bases and J by 0 bases, leaving 7 bases between them. Germline CDR1 SGDLS, CDR2 YYNGEE. This CDR3 has 13 residues. The chain's CDR3 is CASSSDVNTEAFF. CDR3 coding DNA: TGTGCCAGCAGCAGCGACGTGAACACTGAAGCTTTCTTT. Drawing the rest from reference TRBV9 and TRBJ1-1, the complete variable domain is DSGVTQTPKHLITATGQRVTLRCSPRSGDLSVYWYQQSLDQGLQFLIQYYNGEERAKGNILERFSAQQFPDLHSELNLSSLELGDSALYFCASSSDVNTEAFFGQGTRLTVV.

This sequence joins TRBV7-9 and TRBJ2-7; D gene uncertain. CDR1 and CDR2 (germline): SEHNR, FQNEAQ (reference sequence). The CDR3 totals 13 residues. The V end lost 6 bases, the J end lost 3 bases, and 12 bases lay between the germline ends. CDR3 DNA: TGTGCCAGCAGTTTTCTAAAGGGCTACGAGCAGTACTTC. It encodes CASSFLKGYEQYF.

This clone was recorded only once. V usage is TRBV4-3 and J usage is TRBJ2-1; the D gene is possibly TRBD1 (6 bases). In germline, CDR1 is LGHNA, CDR2 YSLEER. V was trimmed by 4 bases and J by 6 bases, leaving 13 bases between them. The CDR3 runs to 14 residues. The DNA for the CDR3 is TGCGCCAGCAGCCTACAGCCACAGGGCAATGAGCAGTTCTTC. Its translation is CASSLQPQGNEQFF.

The chain joins TRBV6-5 to TRBJ2-7; D not resolved. CDR1 MNHEY and CDR2 SVGAGI come from the germline V gene. The CDR3 contains 13 residues. V dropped 6 bases and J dropped 1 base, with 10 bases sitting between them. This CDR3 is CASRSWGSYEQYF. CDR3 sequence (DNA): TGTGCCAGCAGAAGTTGGGGATCCTACGAGCAGTACTTC.

The chain joins TRBV4-1 to TRBJ1-2; 11 positions agree with TRBD1. V lost 1 base and J lost 7; bases outside the gene matches: 11. This CDR3 is built from 17 residues. From germline, CDR1 is MGHRA and CDR2 YSYEKL. CDR3 DNA sequence: TGCGCCAGCAGCCAAGTTGGACAGGGGGCTATGATCTCTGGCTACACCTTC. Encoded protein: CASSQVGQGAMISGYTF.

CDR3 sequence reads: CASRVTGAFYEQYF. CDR3 in DNA: TGTGCCAGCAGGGTAACAGGGGCTTTCTACGAGCAGTACTTC. V and J are TRBV27 and TRBJ2-7; 7 nucleotides align to TRBD1. The CDR3 runs to 14 residues. V shed 6 bases, J shed 3 bases, and the junction held 8 bases outside the gene matches. The V gene's germline CDR1 is MNHEY and CDR2 SMNVEV (reference sequence).

The CDR3, as DNA: TGTGCCAGCTGCGGGGGAGGGAGTCAAGAGACCCAGTACTTC. This encodes CASCGGGSQETQYF. The chain uses TRBV28 and TRBJ2-5; 7 nucleotides match TRBD2. The V segment lost 8 bases and the J segment 2 bases; nucleotides outside the gene matches: 8. The CDR3 has 14 amino acids. Germline assignment: CDR1 MDHEN and CDR2 SYDVKM.

This sequence joins TRBV2 and TRBJ1-2; a possible D gene is TRBD1 (5 bases). Germline CDR1 reads SNHLY; CDR2 reads FYNNEI. The V gene lost 5 bases and the J gene lost 8 bases, with 15 bases spanning the gap. The length of the CDR3 is 13 residues. DNA for the CDR3: TGTGCCAGCAGTCCTGACAGTACTTTAGGCTACACCTTC. This sequence encodes CASSPDSTLGYTF.

The rearrangement uses TRBV27 and TRBJ2-7, with D possibly being TRBD2 (6 bases). The V and J ends lost 5 bases and 3 bases respectively, with 17 bases between them. The germline gives CDR1 MNHEY, CDR2 SMNVEV (reference sequence). The CDR3 runs to 15 residues. The CDR3 reads CASSLRTGVNYEQYF. The CDR3 DNA sequence: TGTGCCAGCAGTCTCCGGACGGGAGTGAACTACGAGCAGTACTTC.

The rearrangement links TRBV7-9 to TRBJ1-1; D ambiguous. Germline CDR1 reads SEHNR; CDR2 reads FQNEAQ (reference sequence). The CDR3 length is 13 residues. Trimming shortened V by 1 base and J by 11 bases, and 14 bases separated the two germline ends. The CDR3 region is CASSLVADSPAFF. The CDR3 bases are TGTGCCAGCAGCTTAGTTGCAGACTCCCCTGCTTTCTTT.

The V gene is TRBV27, the J gene TRBJ1-2; D is ambiguous. The CDR3 is 13 residues long. Germline CDR1 MNHEY, CDR2 SMNVEV (reference sequence). V lost 5 bases, J lost 7 bases, and 14 bases lay in between. CDR3 DNA sequence: TGTGCCAGCAGTCCGACAAGGAAGGGTGGCTACACCTTC. Translating gives CASSPTRKGGYTF.

The chain recombines TRBV7-3 with TRBJ2-1; D unresolved. CDR1 SGHTA and CDR2 FQGTGA come from the germline V gene. This CDR3 is 12 amino acids long. V gave up 1 base and J gave up 10 bases, with 8 bases separating them. This chain's CDR3 is CASSLRAKEQFF. The DNA for the CDR3 is TGTGCCAGCAGCTTAAGGGCGAAGGAGCAGTTCTTC.

The rearrangement joins TRBV4-3 to TRBJ1-2; D unresolved. Germline values: CDR1 LGHNA, CDR2 YSLEER. V lost 0 bases and J lost 14, with 16 bases in between. This CDR3 is 13 amino acids long. The CDR3 nucleotides read TGCGCCAGCAGCCAAGACGCTGGCCGGTTGGAAACCTTC. This sequence encodes CASSQDAGRLETF.

V gene TRBV7-2 combines with J gene TRBJ2-2; 9 bases align to TRBD2. Germline CDR1 is SGHTA and CDR2 is FQGNSA. This CDR3 has 15 amino acids. Trimming cost V 5 bases and J 7 bases; bases outside gene matches: 8. CDR3 region: CASSIRLAGHGELFF. In DNA form, the CDR3 reads TGTGCCAGCAGCATTCGGCTAGCGGGGCACGGGGAGCTGTTTTTT.

This chain links TRBV7-8 with TRBJ1-5; maybe TRBD1 (5 bases). The CDR3 covers 14 residues. Germline CDR1 SGHVS, CDR2 FQNEAQ. V was trimmed by 4 bases and J by 1 base, leaving 8 bases between them. The CDR3 sequence: CASSSRASNQPQHF. As DNA, the CDR3 is TGTGCCAGCAGCTCCAGGGCGAGCAATCAGCCCCAGCATTTT.

This clone has a single count. The V and J genes are TRBV7-3 and TRBJ2-3, with D possibly matching TRBD1 (6 bases). Deletions cut 1 base from V and 5 bases from J, with 10 bases between. The CDR3 is 14 residues long. CDR1 is SGHTA, CDR2 FQGTGA, per germline. This CDR3 is CASSLNPGVDTQYF. For the CDR3, the DNA is TGTGCCAGCAGCTTAAACCCAGGGGTAGATACGCAGTATTTT.

This chain uses TRBV25-1 with TRBJ1-2, with D possibly matching TRBD1 (6 bases). The CDR3 totals 17 residues. V was trimmed by 3 bases and J by 2 bases, leaving 19 bases between them. Germline assignment: CDR1 MGHDK and CDR2 SYGVNS. CDR3 region: CASSDPATGSDNYGYTF. CDR3 sequence (DNA): TGTGCCAGCAGTGACCCCGCGACAGGTAGTGACAACTATGGCTACACCTTC.

This chain uses TRBV15 with TRBJ1-1, with 7 bases aligning to TRBD1. This CDR3 contains 14 residues. Germline V gene lookup returns CDR1 LNHNV and CDR2 YYDKDF (reference sequence). The V gene end was trimmed by 0 bases and the J gene end by 3 bases; junction bases not matched to a gene: 1. Here the CDR3 reads CATSRDQGDTEAFF. The CDR3 DNA reads TGTGCCACCAGCAGAGATCAGGGGGACACTGAAGCTTTCTTT. Together with reference TRBV15 and TRBJ1-1, the CDR3 gives the full variable domain: DAMVIQNPRYQVTQFGKPVTLSCSQTLNHNVMYWYQQKSSQAPKLLFHYYDKDFNNEADTPDNFQSRRPNTSFCFLDIRSPGLGDTAMYLCATSRDQGDTEAFFGQGTRLTVV.

The chain uses TRBV5-6 and TRBJ2-2; D uncertain. The germline CDR1 and CDR2 sequences are SGHDT and YYEEEE. V dropped 1 base and J dropped 4 bases, with 5 bases sitting between them. The CDR3 length is 13 residues. Here the CDR3 DNA reads TGTGCCAGCAGCTTGATTGGCACCGGGGAGCTGTTTTTT. The encoded protein is CASSLIGTGELFF.

This chain uses TRBV25-1 with TRBJ1-2; D not certain. The length of the CDR3 is 13 residues. The V gene's germline CDR1 is MGHDK and CDR2 SYGVNS. Deletions cut 3 bases from V and 8 bases from J, with 13 bases between. The CDR3 reads CASSDRISGGYTF. CDR3 sequence (DNA): TGTGCCAGCAGTGACAGGATTTCAGGCGGCTACACCTTC.

The chain employs TRBV6-1 and TRBJ1-5; D may be TRBD1 (6 bases). The CDR3 has 13 residues. The V gene lost 7 bases and the J gene lost 3 bases, with 10 bases spanning the gap. CDR1 MNHNS and CDR2 SASEGT come from the germline V gene. In DNA form, the CDR3 reads TGTGCCAGCACCGGGACAAACAATCAGCCCCAGCATTTT. Translating it yields CASTGTNNQPQHF.